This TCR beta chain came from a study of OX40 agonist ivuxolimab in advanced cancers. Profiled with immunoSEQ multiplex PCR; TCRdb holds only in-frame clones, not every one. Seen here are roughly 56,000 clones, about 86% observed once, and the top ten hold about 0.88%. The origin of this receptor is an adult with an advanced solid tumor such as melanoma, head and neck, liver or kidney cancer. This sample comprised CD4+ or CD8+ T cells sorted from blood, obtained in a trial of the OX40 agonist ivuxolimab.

CDR3 residues: CASSYSGGNQPQHF. CDR3 sequence (DNA): TGTGCCAGCAGTTACTCCGGGGGCAATCAGCCCCAGCATTTT. This rearrangement joins TRBV6-5 to TRBJ1-5; no clear D. Trimming took 0 bases from V and 2 from J, leaving 5 bases between them. Germline V CDR1 and CDR2: MNHEY, SVGAGI. The CDR3 sequence is 14 residues long.